This T cell receptor (beta chain) is from a study of blood T cell repertoires in COVID-19. Study context: Acute and convalescent COVID-19 samples came from the United States, Italy and Spain. T cells, B-cell-depleted T cells, or PBMCs provided the cDNA or gDNA that served as material.

Original data processing: Reference gene primer amplification gave estimated nucleated cell counts. Generated by immunoSEQ multiplex PCR, the TCRdb table keeps only in-frame clones and is missing some. V and J calls and clone size are as listed in that table; D and trimming were resolved from the DNA. The table has some 230,000 clones, about 83% seen once. Sequenced input: peripheral blood. The sequence was obtained from a woman aged 50 to 60 with acute or convalescent COVID-19.

This chain's CDR3 is CAISAERRTEAFF. In DNA form, the CDR3 reads TGTGCCATCAGTGCAGAACGGAGGACTGAAGCTTTCTTT. V usage is TRBV10-3 and J usage is TRBJ1-1; D gene unclear. CDR1 and CDR2 (germline): ENHRY, SYGVKD. CDR3 size: 13 residues. Trimming cost V 4 bases and J 5 bases, with 11 bases left between them.